The entry that follows covers one T cell receptor beta chain sequence. Its antigen is unknown. A much larger clonotype is one base distant, so this may be a read error. The CDR3 does not close with the conserved phenylalanine or tryptophan, likely indicating a read error. Semi-nested PCR with Nested Universal Primer A followed constant-region reverse priming of full-length variable regions. MiXCR, run by TCRdb on the 5' RACE reads, gives a single entry per CDR3 protein. The data contain 9,500 to 10,000 distinct CDR3 sequences, 13% to 15% of them singletons. Overall study findings and caveats: Tumor memory CD4+ T cell TCR gene usage clustered with blood and lymph node memory CD4+ cells and lymph node naive CD4+ cells.

Cells sorted as Tregs were CD4+, CD25+ and CD127-/low. This receptor was identified in a female donor with breast cancer. The material sequenced was Tregs sorted from blood.

The CDR3 sequence is CASSSGDGKTQYV. As DNA, the CDR3 is TGTGCCAGCAGCTCCGGGGATGGAAAGACCCAGTACGTC. This chain connects TRBV5-6 to TRBJ2-5, with D perhaps matching TRBD2 (5 bases). V was shortened by 3 bases and J by 6 bases, with 12 bases between the two germline ends. The germline V gene has CDR1 SGHDT and CDR2 YYEEEE. The CDR3 length is 13 residues.